This is a list of T cell receptor beta chains from one sample in a study of blood T cell repertoires in COVID-19. Generated by immunoSEQ multiplex PCR, the TCRdb table keeps only in-frame clones and is missing some. Here the sample spans some 250,000 clones, roughly 80% being singletons. Sequencing used peripheral blood. The receptors here all came from a woman older than 75 with acute or convalescent COVID-19. Each CDR3 is given with its conserved first and last residue. A D gene is named only where the DNA matches it firmly. Clone size, where shown, is once, few, many, or a class for clones that have expanded.

abundance: .
d_gene: .
v_gene: TRBV5-5
j_gene: TRBJ2-7
CDR3aa: CASSLGTLTYEQYF
CDR3nt: TGTGCCAGCAGCTTGGGGACACTTACCTACGAGCAGTACTTC

abundance: .
d_gene: .
v_gene: TRBV9
j_gene: TRBJ1-6
CDR3aa: CASSGTAYNSPLHF
CDR3nt: TGTGCCAGCAGCGGGACAGCTTATAATTCACCCCTCCACTTT

abundance: .
d_gene: .
v_gene: TRBV19
j_gene: TRBJ2-2
CDR3aa: CASSPVTVGSGELFF
CDR3nt: TGTGCCAGTAGTCCTGTCACGGTGGGCTCCGGGGAGCTGTTTTTT

abundance: .
d_gene: .
v_gene: TRBV2
j_gene: TRBJ1-3
CDR3aa: CASRKGGTSGNTIYF
CDR3nt: TGTGCCAGCAGGAAGGGGGGGACCTCTGGAAACACCATATATTTT

abundance: medium-sized
d_gene: TRBD1
v_gene: TRBV14
j_gene: TRBJ2-2
CDR3aa: CASSQDILTGRTGELFF
CDR3nt: TGTGCCAGCAGCCAAGACATATTGACAGGGCGCACCGGGGAGCTGTTTTTT

abundance: .
d_gene: .
v_gene: TRBV7-3
j_gene: TRBJ2-2
CDR3aa: CASSLSVETGELFF
CDR3nt: TGTGCCAGCAGCTTATCGGTCGAGACCGGGGAGCTGTTTTTT

abundance: .
d_gene: .
v_gene: TRBV4-1
j_gene: TRBJ1-2
CDR3aa: CASSQGSQGSYGYTF
CDR3nt: TGCGCCAGCAGCCAAGGGTCGCAGGGCAGCTATGGCTACACCTTC

abundance: .
d_gene: .
v_gene: TRBV19
j_gene: TRBJ2-3
CDR3aa: CASSKNSGPWDTQYF
CDR3nt: TGTGCCAGTAGTAAAAACAGTGGTCCTTGGGATACGCAGTATTTT

abundance: .
d_gene: TRBD1
v_gene: TRBV7-2
j_gene: TRBJ1-3
CDR3aa: CASSLGTGFAGNTIYF
CDR3nt: TGTGCCAGCAGCTTAGGGACAGGTTTTGCTGGAAACACCATATATTTT

abundance: .
d_gene: .
v_gene: TRBV18
j_gene: TRBJ2-1
CDR3aa: CASSPTQYNEQFF
CDR3nt: TGTGCCAGCTCACCAACACAATACAATGAGCAGTTCTTC

abundance: .
d_gene: .
v_gene: TRBV28
j_gene: TRBJ1-5
CDR3aa: CASSLWAFRRGHQPQHF
CDR3nt: TGTGCCAGCAGTTTATGGGCTTTTAGAAGGGGACACCAGCCCCAGCATTTT

abundance: .
d_gene: .
v_gene: TRBV10-3
j_gene: TRBJ2-7
CDR3aa: CAISERGQSYEQYF
CDR3nt: TGTGCCATCAGTGAACGAGGACAGTCCTACGAGCAGTACTTC

abundance: few
d_gene: TRBD1
v_gene: TRBV29-1
j_gene: TRBJ2-1
CDR3aa: CSVRPGTASYNEQFF
CDR3nt: TGCAGCGTTAGACCCGGGACAGCAAGCTACAATGAGCAGTTCTTC

abundance: .
d_gene: .
v_gene: TRBV28
j_gene: TRBJ1-4
CDR3aa: CASSPTGLGEKLFF
CDR3nt: TGTGCCAGCAGTCCAACAGGGCTGGGTGAAAAACTGTTTTTT

abundance: .
d_gene: TRBD1
v_gene: TRBV5-1
j_gene: TRBJ2-6
CDR3aa: CASSPTGASGANVLTF
CDR3nt: TGCGCCAGCAGCCCTACAGGGGCCTCTGGGGCCAACGTCCTGACTTTC

abundance: .
d_gene: .
v_gene: TRBV28
j_gene: TRBJ1-5
CDR3aa: CASRLEGRVTARNQPQHF
CDR3nt: TGTGCCAGCAGGTTGGAGGGACGGGTAACGGCGCGCAATCAGCCCCAGCATTTT

abundance: .
d_gene: TRBD1
v_gene: TRBV2
j_gene: TRBJ2-3
CDR3aa: CASSVGQGDGTDTQYF
CDR3nt: TGTGCCAGCAGCGTCGGACAGGGGGACGGCACAGATACGCAGTATTTT

abundance: .
d_gene: .
v_gene: TRBV28
j_gene: TRBJ1-2
CDR3aa: CASSLGDGTLHGYTF
CDR3nt: TGTGCCAGCAGTTTGGGGGATGGGACTTTACACGGCTACACCTTC

abundance: .
d_gene: TRBD1
v_gene: TRBV28
j_gene: TRBJ1-5
CDR3aa: CASSYRDSPYSNQPQHF
CDR3nt: TGTGCCAGCAGTTATAGGGACAGTCCCTATAGCAATCAGCCCCAGCATTTT

abundance: .
d_gene: TRBD2
v_gene: TRBV5-1
j_gene: TRBJ2-1
CDR3aa: CASSLTSGAIYNEQFF
CDR3nt: TGCGCCAGCAGCTTGACTAGCGGGGCCATCTACAATGAGCAGTTCTTC

abundance: .
d_gene: .
v_gene: TRBV7-8
j_gene: TRBJ1-1
CDR3aa: CASSSGTWNTEAFF
CDR3nt: TGTGCCAGCAGCTCAGGTACCTGGAACACTGAAGCTTTCTTT

abundance: few
d_gene: .
v_gene: TRBV28
j_gene: TRBJ1-2
CDR3aa: CASSLGSTDTF
CDR3nt: TGTGCCAGCAGTTTAGGTTCGACAGACACCTTC

abundance: .
d_gene: TRBD2
v_gene: TRBV6-6
j_gene: TRBJ2-7
CDR3aa: CASRVSGGIPYEQYF
CDR3nt: TGTGCCAGCAGGGTATCGGGGGGGATCCCCTACGAGCAGTACTTC

abundance: .
d_gene: .
v_gene: TRBV3-1/TRBV3-2
j_gene: TRBJ1-3
CDR3aa: CASSPGRGALGNTIYF
CDR3nt: TGTGCCAGCAGTCCCGGGCGGGGGGCGCTTGGAAACACCATATATTTT

abundance: .
d_gene: TRBD1
v_gene: TRBV15
j_gene: TRBJ2-3
CDR3aa: CATSRTDRGTDTQYF
CDR3nt: TGTGCCACCAGCAGAACGGACAGGGGAACAGATACGCAGTATTTT

abundance: .
d_gene: .
v_gene: TRBV19
j_gene: TRBJ1-5
CDR3aa: CASKRGSNQPQHF
CDR3nt: TGTGCCAGTAAGAGGGGGAGCAATCAGCCCCAGCATTTT

abundance: .
d_gene: TRBD1
v_gene: TRBV18
j_gene: TRBJ1-2
CDR3aa: CASSPGQGGTDGYTF
CDR3nt: TGTGCCAGCTCACCCGGGCAGGGGGGAACAGATGGCTACACCTTC

abundance: .
d_gene: TRBD1
v_gene: TRBV5-1
j_gene: TRBJ2-4
CDR3aa: CASSLTGVMDIQYF
CDR3nt: TGCGCCAGCAGCCTGACAGGGGTAATGGACATTCAGTACTTC

abundance: .
d_gene: TRBD2
v_gene: TRBV29-1
j_gene: TRBJ2-2
CDR3aa: CSVAGGGTGELFF
CDR3nt: TGCAGCGTAGCGGGGGGTGGGACCGGGGAGCTGTTTTTT

abundance: .
d_gene: TRBD1
v_gene: TRBV27
j_gene: TRBJ1-5
CDR3aa: CASSLRGGDRALSNQPQHF
CDR3nt: TGTGCCAGCTCCCTGAGGGGAGGGGACAGGGCCTTATCCAATCAGCCCCAGCATTTT

abundance: .
d_gene: .
v_gene: TRBV15
j_gene: TRBJ2-7
CDR3aa: CATSRDRRLVSYEQYF
CDR3nt: TGTGCCACCAGCAGAGATCGGAGGCTCGTCTCCTACGAGCAGTACTTC

abundance: .
d_gene: .
v_gene: TRBV28
j_gene: TRBJ1-2
CDR3aa: CASSLLGAEEVGYGYTF
CDR3nt: TGTGCCAGCAGTTTATTGGGGGCTGAGGAGGTTGGCTATGGCTACACCTTC